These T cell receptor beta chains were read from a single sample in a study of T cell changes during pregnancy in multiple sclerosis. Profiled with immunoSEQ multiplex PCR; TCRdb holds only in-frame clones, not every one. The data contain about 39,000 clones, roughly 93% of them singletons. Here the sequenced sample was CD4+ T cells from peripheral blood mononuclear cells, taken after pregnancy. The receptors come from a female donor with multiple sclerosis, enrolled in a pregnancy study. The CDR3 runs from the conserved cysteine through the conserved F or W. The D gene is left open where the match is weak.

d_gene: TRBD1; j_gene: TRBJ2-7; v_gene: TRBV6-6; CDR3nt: TGTGCCAGCAGAGAAGGGACAGGGGGCGAGCAGTACTTC; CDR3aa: CASREGTGGEQYF
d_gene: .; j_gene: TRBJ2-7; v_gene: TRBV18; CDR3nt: TGTGCCAGCTCACCACCGGAGGGGTACGAGCAGTACTTC; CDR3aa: CASSPPEGYEQYF
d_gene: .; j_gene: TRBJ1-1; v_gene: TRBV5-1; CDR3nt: TGCGCCAGCAGCTTGACCCCGGGAGGGACTGAAGCTTTCTTT; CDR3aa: CASSLTPGGTEAFF
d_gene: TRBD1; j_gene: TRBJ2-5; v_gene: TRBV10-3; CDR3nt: TGTGCCATCAGTGATCCCTCGACAGGGGTAGAGACCCAGTACTTC; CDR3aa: CAISDPSTGVETQYF
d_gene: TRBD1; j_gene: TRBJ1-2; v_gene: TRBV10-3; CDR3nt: TGTGCCACCCGACGGACAGGGTTGAACTATGGCTACACCTTC; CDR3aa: CATRRTGLNYGYTF
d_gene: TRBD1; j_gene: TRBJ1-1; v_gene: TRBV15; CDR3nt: TGTGCCACCAGCAGGGAAGGGACAGCCAACACTGAAGCTTTCTTT; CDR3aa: CATSREGTANTEAFF
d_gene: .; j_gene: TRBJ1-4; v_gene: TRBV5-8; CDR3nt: TGTGCCAGCAGCTTGGTTGGTACCGGGTTAAATGAAAAACTGTTTTTT; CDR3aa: CASSLVGTGLNEKLFF
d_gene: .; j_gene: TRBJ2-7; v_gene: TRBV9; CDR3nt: TGTGCCAGCAGCCTCGACAGCTACTCCTACGAGCAGTACTTC; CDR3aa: CASSLDSYSYEQYF
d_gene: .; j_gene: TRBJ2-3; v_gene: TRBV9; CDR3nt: TGTGCCAGCAGCTCAGCAATCAGGGCAGATACGCAGTATTTT; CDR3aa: CASSSAIRADTQYF
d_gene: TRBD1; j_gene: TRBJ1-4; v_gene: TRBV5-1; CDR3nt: TGCGCCAGCAGCCTACAGACAGGGATCGGGGAAAAACTGTTTTTT; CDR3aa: CASSLQTGIGEKLFF
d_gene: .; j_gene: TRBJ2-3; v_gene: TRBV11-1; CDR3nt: TGTGCCAGCAGCTCCGGGAGTAAGGATACGCAGTATTTT; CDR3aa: CASSSGSKDTQYF